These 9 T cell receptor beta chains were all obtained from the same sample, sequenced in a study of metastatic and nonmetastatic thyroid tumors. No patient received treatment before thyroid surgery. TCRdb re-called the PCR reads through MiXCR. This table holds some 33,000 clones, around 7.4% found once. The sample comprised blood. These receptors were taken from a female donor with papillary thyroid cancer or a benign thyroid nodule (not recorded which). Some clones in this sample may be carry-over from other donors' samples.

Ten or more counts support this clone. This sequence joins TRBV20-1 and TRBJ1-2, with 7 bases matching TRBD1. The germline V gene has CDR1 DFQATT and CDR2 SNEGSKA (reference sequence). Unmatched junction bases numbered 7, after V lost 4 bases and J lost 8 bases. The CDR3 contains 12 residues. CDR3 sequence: CSANDRDGGYTF. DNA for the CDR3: TGCAGTGCTAATGACAGGGATGGCGGCTACACCTTC.

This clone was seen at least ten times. The CDR3 DNA sequence: TGTGCCAGTAGGACGGACACACGATCTAACTATGGCTACACCTTC. Translation: CASRTDTRSNYGYTF. The chain uses TRBV19 and TRBJ1-2, with D perhaps TRBD1 (5 bases). The CDR3 loop spans 15 amino acids. Per germline, CDR1 LNHDA and CDR2 SQIVND (reference sequence). V lost 6 bases and J lost 0, with 14 bases in between.

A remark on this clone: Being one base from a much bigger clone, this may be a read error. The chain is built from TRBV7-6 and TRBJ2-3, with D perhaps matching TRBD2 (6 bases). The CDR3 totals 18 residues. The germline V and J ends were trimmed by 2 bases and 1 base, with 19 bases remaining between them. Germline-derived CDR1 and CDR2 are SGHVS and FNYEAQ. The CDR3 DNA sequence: TGTGCCAGCAGCTTAAGGGCGGGGTGTGCCCCAGGCACAGATACGCAGTATTTT. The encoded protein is CASSLRAGCAPGTDTQYF.

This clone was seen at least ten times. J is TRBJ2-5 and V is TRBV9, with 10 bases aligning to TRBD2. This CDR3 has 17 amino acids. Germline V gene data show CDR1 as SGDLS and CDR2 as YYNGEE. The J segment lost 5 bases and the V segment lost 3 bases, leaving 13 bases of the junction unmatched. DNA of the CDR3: TGTGCCAGCAGCGAGGACGTAGGAGCGGGAGGGGCGGAGACCCAGTACTTC. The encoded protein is CASSEDVGAGGAETQYF. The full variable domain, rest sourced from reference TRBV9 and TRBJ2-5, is DSGVTQTPKHLITATGQRVTLRCSPRSGDLSVYWYQQSLDQGLQFLIQYYNGEERAKGNILERFSAQQFPDLHSELNLSSLELGDSALYFCASSEDVGAGGAETQYFGPGTRLLVL.

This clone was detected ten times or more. CDR3 coding DNA: TGCAGCGCGTCAGGGAGGAACACTGAAGCTTTCTTT. This translates into CSASGRNTEAFF. The chain recombines TRBV29-1 with TRBJ1-1, with a possible D match to TRBD1 (5 bases). The CDR3 length is 12 residues. CDR1 and CDR2 from the germline V gene are SQVTM and ANQGSEA. The V end was cut by 7 bases, the J end by 1 base, with 10 bases between.

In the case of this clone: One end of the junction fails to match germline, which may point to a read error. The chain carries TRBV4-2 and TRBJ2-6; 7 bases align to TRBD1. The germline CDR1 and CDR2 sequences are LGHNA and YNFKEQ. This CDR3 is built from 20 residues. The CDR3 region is CASSPRQGMSVKRGANVPTF. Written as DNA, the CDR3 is TGTGCCAGCAGCCCCAGACAGGGAATGTCGGTTAAGAGAGGGGCCAACGTCCCGACTTTC.

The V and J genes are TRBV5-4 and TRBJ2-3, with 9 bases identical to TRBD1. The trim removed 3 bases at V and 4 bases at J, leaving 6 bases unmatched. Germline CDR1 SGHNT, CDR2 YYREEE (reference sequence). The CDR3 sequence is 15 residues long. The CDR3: CASSWDRAFADTQYF. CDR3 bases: TGTGCCAGCAGCTGGGACAGGGCCTTCGCAGATACGCAGTATTTT.

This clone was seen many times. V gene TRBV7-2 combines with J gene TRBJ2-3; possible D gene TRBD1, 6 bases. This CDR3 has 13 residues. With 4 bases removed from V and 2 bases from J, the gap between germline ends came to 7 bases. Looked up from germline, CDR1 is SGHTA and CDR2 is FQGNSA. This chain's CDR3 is CASSWTATDTQYF. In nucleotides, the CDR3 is TGTGCCAGCAGCTGGACAGCCACAGATACGCAGTATTTT.

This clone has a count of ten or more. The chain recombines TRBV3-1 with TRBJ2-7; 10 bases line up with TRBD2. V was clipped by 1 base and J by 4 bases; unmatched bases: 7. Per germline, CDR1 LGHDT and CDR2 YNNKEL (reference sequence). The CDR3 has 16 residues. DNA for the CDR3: TGTGCCAGCAGCCAAGTAGCGGGGGGACCCAAATACGAGCAGTACTTC. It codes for CASSQVAGGPKYEQYF.